The T cell receptor (beta chain) described here comes from a study of CD8 T cells in ankylosing spondylitis. TCRdb re-analysed the 5' RACE reads in MiXCR, keeping a single row per CDR3 protein. Of some 200,000 distinct CDR3 sequences in the sample, 9.5% to 15% were seen once. At least ten counts were recorded for this clonotype. The antigen is not known. Findings and caveats of the study: A motif in TCR beta, a set of under 10 highly homologous variants, appeared characteristic of ankylosing spondylitis blood. There were earlier reports of some motif variants in reactive arthritis synovial fluid and blood.

This TCR was recovered from a male donor with ankylosing spondylitis or in good health (not recorded which). The sequenced sample was blood, either unsorted or a sorted T cell fraction (not recorded which).

The CDR3 protein is CASSPSVGTSNEQFF. CDR3 DNA sequence: TGTGCCAGCAGCCCATCGGTGGGGACTAGCAATGAGCAGTTCTTC. The chain is built from TRBV7-9 and TRBJ2-1, with 8 bases matching TRBD2. The CDR3 extends over 15 amino acids. The V gene end was trimmed by 5 bases and the J gene end by 6 bases; junction bases not matched to a gene: 9. Germline V CDR1 and CDR2: SEHNR, FQNEAQ (reference sequence).